Sequencing of this T cell receptor beta chain was carried out in a study of blood T cells in healthy people across ages. CDR3 size: 15 residues. Germline values: CDR1 DFQATT, CDR2 SNEGSKA (reference sequence). A J-beta primer mix and a sample-barcoded 5' primer were used in a second PCR of about 7 to 12 cycles. TCRdb recomputed calls from the 5' RACE reads with MiXCR, one row per CDR3 protein. Of 1.5 million to 2 million distinct CDR3 sequences listed, 28% are singletons. A note on this clonotype: A junction boundary mismatches the germline segment, possibly from a read error.

The source is a woman younger than 45 in good health. This chain links TRBV20-1 with TRBJ2-2; D is possibly TRBD2 (6 bases). Sequencing was done on a sample of blood. CDR3 residues: CSARDLAREAGEPFF. CDR3 nucleotide sequence: TGCAGTGCTAGAGATCTCGCCAGGGAGGCCGGGGAGCCGTTTTTT.